The rows below give T cell receptor beta chains drawn from one sample of a study of blood T cell repertoires in COVID-19. Libraries were prepared by immunoSEQ multiplex PCR; TCRdb keeps only in-frame clonotypes and omits some of them. The top ten hold roughly 2.9% of the sample, which has 300,000 to 400,000 clones, roughly 88% seen once. The sample taken for sequencing was peripheral blood. The receptors were gathered from a woman under 40 with COVID-19, enrolled during active disease. The CDR3 runs from the conserved cysteine through the conserved F or W. The D gene is left open where the match is weak. Expanded clones are given a class, and other clones once, few, many or no size at all.

. | TRBJ1-5 | TRBV19 | . | TGTGCCAGTAGTATAGTCGGGGGTCAGCCCCAGCATTTT | CASSIVGGQPQHF
TRBD1 | TRBJ2-1 | TRBV6-1 | once | TGTGCCAGCAGTGAGAGGCGGACAGGGGTAGGAGCGGGGATAATCAATGAGCAGTTCTTC | CASSERRTGVGAGIINEQFF
. | TRBJ1-4 | TRBV5-6 | few | TGTGCCAGCAGCTTGGGGGCAGCTTTGAGTGAAAAACTGTTTTTT | CASSLGAALSEKLFF
. | TRBJ1-4 | TRBV19 | . | TGTGCCAGTAGCCCCGGACAGAAACATGAAAAACTGTTTTTT | CASSPGQKHEKLFF
TRBD1 | TRBJ1-5 | TRBV5-5 | . | TGTGCCAGCAGCTTGGGGGACAGGGCGAATAGCAATCAGCCCCAGCATTTT | CASSLGDRANSNQPQHF
. | TRBJ2-7 | TRBV5-4 | . | TGTGCCAGCAGCTTGGGAAGGGGGGGGCTCTACGAGCAGTACTTC | CASSLGRGGLYEQYF
. | TRBJ2-2 | TRBV5-1 | . | TGCGCCAGCAGCTTGATCGGCCAGGGTGGGAACACCGGGGAGCTGTTTTTT | CASSLIGQGGNTGELFF
. | TRBJ1-2 | TRBV19 | . | TGTGCCAGTAGTATAGACCAGTCCTATGGCTACACCTTC | CASSIDQSYGYTF
. | TRBJ2-3 | TRBV10-1 | . | TGCGCCAGCAGTGAGTCGAGGCAGGGTTTTCAGTATTTT | CASSESRQGFQYF
. | TRBJ2-3 | TRBV9 | . | TGTGCCAGCAGCAGCCACCCAGATACGCAGTATTTT | CASSSHPDTQYF
TRBD2 | TRBJ2-1 | TRBV10-1 | once | TGCGCCAGCAGTGTACTAGCGGGAGCCTACAATGAGCAGTTCTTC | CASSVLAGAYNEQFF
TRBD1 | TRBJ1-1 | TRBV18 | medium-sized | TGTGCCAGCTCACCTGGACAGGCCACTGAAGCTTTCTTT | CASSPGQATEAFF
TRBD2 | TRBJ2-7 | TRBV12-5 | . | TGTGCTAGTGGTTTGTCAGCGACTAGCGGGAGAGTATACGAGCAGTACTTC | CASGLSATSGRVYEQYF
. | TRBJ1-2 | TRBV5-4 | . | TGTGCCAGCAGCTTGGAGCCGACAGCTAACTATGGCTACACCTTC | CASSLEPTANYGYTF
. | TRBJ2-3 | TRBV7-8 | . | TGTGCCAGCAGCCCTTCACTAGCTTTCACAGATACGCAGTATTTT | CASSPSLAFTDTQYF
. | TRBJ2-1 | TRBV20-1 | . | TGCAGTGCTAGTAGGGGGAGGGATGAGCAGTTCTTC | CSASRGRDEQFF
. | TRBJ2-5 | TRBV6-5 | . | TGTGCCAGCAGTTACGGTGGGCCCCAGTACTTC | CASSYGGPQYF
. | TRBJ1-2 | TRBV27 | . | TGTGCCAGCAGTTTATCTGGGGCCAGGGCCTATGGCTACACCTTC | CASSLSGARAYGYTF
. | TRBJ1-5 | TRBV12-3/TRBV12-4 | . | TGTGCCAGCAGTTTGTGGGGAGATCAGCCCCAGCATTTT | CASSLWGDQPQHF
. | TRBJ2-3 | TRBV9 | . | TGTGCCAGCAGCGTCGCACAGTACACAGATACGCAGTATTTT | CASSVAQYTDTQYF
TRBD1 | TRBJ1-5 | TRBV18 | . | TGTGCCAGCTCACCAGGGGACAGGGTCAATCAGCCCCAGCATTTT | CASSPGDRVNQPQHF
. | TRBJ1-2 | TRBV11-2 | . | TGTGCCAGCAGCTCGGACTATGGCTACACCTTC | CASSSDYGYTF
. | TRBJ2-1 | TRBV5-4 | . | TGTGCCAGCAGCACTAAACAACAGGATGAGCAGTTCTTC | CASSTKQQDEQFF
. | TRBJ1-1 | TRBV7-3 | . | TGTGCCAGCATATGGGGGAGGAAGATGAACACTGAAGCTTTCTTT | CASIWGRKMNTEAFF
TRBD2 | TRBJ2-7 | TRBV10-3 | few | TGTGCCATCAGTTTAGCGGGAGAGAGCTACGAGCAGTACTTC | CAISLAGESYEQYF
TRBD1 | TRBJ1-1 | TRBV5-1 | once | TGCGCCAGCAGCCCTAACAGGGGGCTGAACACTGAAGCTTTCTTT | CASSPNRGLNTEAFF
TRBD1 | TRBJ1-5 | TRBV19 | once | TGTGCCAGTAGTATAAGGGACAGGGATCAGCCCCAGCATTTT | CASSIRDRDQPQHF
. | TRBJ2-5 | TRBV5-1 | . | TGCGCCAGCAGCGGCCCCCAGGGGGAGACCCAGTACTTC | CASSGPQGETQYF
TRBD1 | TRBJ2-7 | TRBV15 | . | TGTGCCACCAGCAGAGAACGCAGGACAGGGAGCTACGAGCAGTACTTC | CATSRERRTGSYEQYF
TRBD2 | TRBJ2-2 | TRBV5-1 | once | TGCGCCAGCAGCCAGCGGGAGCAAAGCGGGGAGCTGTTTTTT | CASSQREQSGELFF
. | TRBJ1-5 | TRBV5-8 | once | TGTGCCAGCAGCTCGACAGGACGCAATCAGCCCCAGCATTTT | CASSSTGRNQPQHF
. | TRBJ1-2 | TRBV27 | . | TGTGCCAGCAGCCCCTACCCAGGGGAGGGAAACTATGGCTACACCTTC | CASSPYPGEGNYGYTF
. | TRBJ1-2 | TRBV28 | . | TGTGCCAGCAGTTTATCCGGAGGTCGGCAGGGCTACACCTTC | CASSLSGGRQGYTF
. | TRBJ1-1 | TRBV30 | once | TGTGCCTGGATAGTCCGGGGGAACACTGAAGCTTTCTTT | CAWIVRGNTEAFF
TRBD1 | TRBJ1-5 | TRBV5-4 | . | TGTGCCAGCAGCTTGCAGGGGGCAGGTCAGCCCCAGCATTTT | CASSLQGAGQPQHF
TRBD2 | TRBJ2-2 | TRBV2 | . | TGTGCCAGAGGGACTAGCGGGAGCGTGGACACCGGGGAGCTGTTTTTT | CARGTSGSVDTGELFF
. | TRBJ2-7 | TRBV2 | few | TGTGCCAGCAGTGATCGTGACGAGCAGTACTTC | CASSDRDEQYF
TRBD2 | TRBJ2-3 | TRBV10-1 | . | TGCGCCAGCAGTGACCTGGGACTAGCGGGAGCAGATACGCAGTATTTT | CASSDLGLAGADTQYF
. | TRBJ1-5 | TRBV14 | . | TGTGCCAGCAGCCCGCGGACAGCCTATCAGCCCCAGCATTTT | CASSPRTAYQPQHF
TRBD1 | TRBJ2-5 | TRBV11-2 | . | TGTGCCAGCAGCTTTACAGGGGACGAGACCCAGTACTTC | CASSFTGDETQYF
. | TRBJ1-4 | TRBV28 | . | TGTGCCAGCACGAACGCCGGGGCAACTAATGAAAAACTGTTTTTT | CASTNAGATNEKLFF
. | TRBJ2-2 | TRBV7-7 | . | TGTGCCAGCAGTCCTCTGACAACACCCGGGGAGCTGTTTTTT | CASSPLTTPGELFF
. | TRBJ2-7 | TRBV11-2 | . | TGTGCCAGCAGCTTAGAATACAGGGTAGGGGAGCAGTACTTC | CASSLEYRVGEQYF
. | TRBJ1-5 | TRBV28 | . | TGTGCCAGCAGGGGAGGTCAGCCCCAGCATTTT | CASRGGQPQHF
. | TRBJ2-7 | TRBV30 | . | TGTGCCTGGAGGCAGGGGAAATCCTACGAGCAGTACTTC | CAWRQGKSYEQYF
TRBD2 | TRBJ2-1 | TRBV27 | . | TGTGCCAGCAGTTTACTAGCGGGAGGGCGCGAGCAGTTCTTC | CASSLLAGGREQFF
. | TRBJ2-5 | TRBV10-2 | . | TGCGCCAGCAGTCGGGTGGCGTGGGACCAAGAGACCCAGTACTTC | CASSRVAWDQETQYF
TRBD1 | TRBJ1-1 | TRBV6-6 | once | TGTGCCAGCAGGCGACAGGGGCTCCCCACTGAAGCTTTCTTT | CASRRQGLPTEAFF
. | TRBJ1-2 | TRBV2 | . | TGTGCCAGCAGTGAAGCAGCCTCCCTTATCAGCGAGTACACCTTC | CASSEAASLISEYTF
. | TRBJ2-7 | TRBV2 | . | TGTGCCAGCAGTATGAGACAGATCTACGAGCAGTACTTC | CASSMRQIYEQYF
. | TRBJ1-2 | TRBV28 | . | TGTGCCAGCAGTTCCCGAGGCTATGGCTACACCTTC | CASSSRGYGYTF
. | TRBJ2-3 | TRBV12-2 | . | TGTGCAAGTCGCTTAGCCGGGACTAGCGGGAGTTGTAGGGACACAGATACGCAGTATTTT | CASRLAGTSGSCRDTDTQYF